This record concerns one T cell receptor (beta chain) sequence. It lacks a known antigen. Per-base quality was not reported, and no clone a single base away is much larger than it. In the prospective study, participants were 18 to 89 years old, resided in approximately 22 geographic areas of the United States, and were enrolled through a virtual design. In the prospective study, participants were assigned to cohorts based on the clinical history participants reported in a screening survey and a study questionnaire. In the prospective study, whole blood, serum and a nasopharyngeal or oropharyngeal swab were collected from each participant by mobile phlebotomists. Additional blood draws and questionnaires over an approximately 2-month period could optionally be provided by prospective study participants. Before DNA extraction, prospective study blood samples were shipped either frozen or at room temperature.

The CDR3, from cysteine to phenylalanine, totals 8 residues. Only the CDR3 region is kept as DNA, spanning 24 bases read in frame from base 1. V lost 8 bases and J lost 6 bases; the stretch between them is 4 bases long. The germline V gene (reference sequence) specifies GTSNPN as CDR1 and SVGIG as CDR2. This sample stems from a study of blood T cell repertoires in COVID-19 (dated by TCRdb to 2019 to 2021). For context, the study as a whole: The collaborator samples originated in the United States, Italy and Spain and spanned the acute and convalescent phases of COVID-19. The material from the prospective study consisted of cDNA or gDNA derived from T cells, B-cell-depleted T cells, or PBMCs. Deeply sampled blood TCRbeta repertoires from subjects exposed to, actively infected with, or recovered from COVID-19 were included in the dataset. The repertoires were made available in a free public database intended to serve as a resource for research on the immune response to SARS-CoV-2. The samples were drawn from the first 160 participants of the ongoing ImmuneRACE study and from 1,200 or so subjects provided by 6 global collaborators. The sample metadata nearly always contained a de-identified subject ID, COVID-19 status, age in years and sex. Where available, HLA class I and class II types were taken from metadata supplied by the sample provider and were not determined by assay-based typing.

On the study overall, not on this receptor specifically: The amount of clinical and demographic metadata varied by source and participant and was provided uncurated.

TCRbeta CDR3 regions were amplified from genomic DNA using the immunoSEQ Assay, a bias-controlled multiplex PCR. The paper's data handling went like this. Nucleated cell counts per sample were estimated from amplification of reference gene primers within the assay. To quantify the absolute abundance of each unique TCRbeta CDR3 rearrangement, sequence reads were collapsed and filtered. For each sample, productive Simpson clonality was calculated by taking the square root of Simpson's diversity index across productive rearrangements. TCRdb took over this immuneACCESS table, retaining in-frame rearrangements with V and J assigned. Such tables are incomplete; in checked studies, under half of the missing clones stem from an unresolved V gene, and the remainder is unexplained. That table furnishes V, J and clone size, whereas the DNA furnished D and trimming. This sample gives about 200,000 clones in total; about 86% of them show up just once. Of the sample, 3.8% falls within the top ten clones.

The sequenced sample consisted of PBMCs or T cells enriched from blood (not recorded which). The V gene is TRBV30 and the J gene is TRBJ1-2, with the D segment identity uncertain. This TCR came from a woman between 35 and 50 years old with acute COVID-19. The nucleotide sequence reads TGTGCCCTTAATGGCTACACCTTC. Its coded protein is CALNGYTF.